The text below deals with one TCR beta chain. Its antigen remains unidentified. The sample belongs to a study of cytomegalovirus exposure and HLA in healthy donors. Findings of the study overall: Researchers counted approximately 160 TCR beta chains as cytomegalovirus-associated. According to reports, the classifier identified cytomegalovirus status with high specificity and sensitivity. Among the CMV-associated chains, a few were confirmed in vitro as specific for CMV antigens. Rare TCR sequences predominated, though certain public TCRs were found in many donors.

Trimming removed 8 bases from V and 2 bases from J; junction bases left unmatched: 9. CDR3 length: 15 amino acids. CDR1 and CDR2 (germline): SGHDN, FVKESK. TCRdb keeps only in-frame clones here, not all; method: immunoSEQ multiplex PCR. The top ten hold approximately 3.3% of the sample, which has 76,000 or so clones, around 94% seen once. The sequence was obtained from a woman aged 18-30 years in good health and CMV-seropositive. The rearrangement joins TRBV14 to TRBJ2-5, with 9 bases matching TRBD2. Input material: PBMCs. The CDR3 sequence is CASAPLLAGQETQYF. The CDR3 bases are TGTGCCAGCGCCCCCTTGCTAGCGGGGCAAGAGACCCAGTACTTC.